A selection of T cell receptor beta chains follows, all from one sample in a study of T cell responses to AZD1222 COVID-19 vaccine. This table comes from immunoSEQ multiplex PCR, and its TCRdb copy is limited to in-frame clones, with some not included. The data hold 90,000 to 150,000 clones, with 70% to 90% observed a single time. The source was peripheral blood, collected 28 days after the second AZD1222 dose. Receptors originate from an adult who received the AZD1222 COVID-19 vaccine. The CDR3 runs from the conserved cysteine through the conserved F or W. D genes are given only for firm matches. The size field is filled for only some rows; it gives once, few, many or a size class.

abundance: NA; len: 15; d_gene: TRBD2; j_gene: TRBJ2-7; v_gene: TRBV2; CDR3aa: CASQSLTSGSDEQYF; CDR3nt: TGTGCCAGCCAAAGCTTGACTAGCGGGAGTGACGAGCAGTACTTC
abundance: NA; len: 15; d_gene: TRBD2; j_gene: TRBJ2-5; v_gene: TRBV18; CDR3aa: CASSPPTSGEETQYF; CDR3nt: TGTGCCAGCTCACCACCGACTAGCGGAGAAGAGACCCAGTACTTC
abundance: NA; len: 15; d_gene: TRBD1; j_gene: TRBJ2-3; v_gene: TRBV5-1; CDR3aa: CASSAGTGHTDTQYF; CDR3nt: TGCGCCAGCAGCGCCGGGACAGGGCACACAGATACGCAGTATTTT
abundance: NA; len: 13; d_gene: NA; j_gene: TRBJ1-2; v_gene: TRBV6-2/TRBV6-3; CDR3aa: CASSYERVYGYTF; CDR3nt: TGTGCCAGCAGTTACGAGAGAGTCTATGGCTACACCTTC
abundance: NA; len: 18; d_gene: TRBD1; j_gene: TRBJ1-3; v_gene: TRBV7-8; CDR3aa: CASSLQGPPLSSGNTIYF; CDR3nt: TGTGCCAGCAGCCTACAGGGGCCCCCACTCTCCTCTGGAAACACCATATATTTT
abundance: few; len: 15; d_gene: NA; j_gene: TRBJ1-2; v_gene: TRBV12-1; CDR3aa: CASSFEDRNSYGYTF; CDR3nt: TGTGCCAGCAGCTTTGAGGACAGGAATTCCTATGGCTACACCTTC
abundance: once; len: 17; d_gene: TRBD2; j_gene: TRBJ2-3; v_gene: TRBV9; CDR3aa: CASSVGIGGGATDTQYF; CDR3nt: TGTGCCAGCAGCGTAGGTATCGGCGGGGGGGCCACAGATACGCAGTATTTT
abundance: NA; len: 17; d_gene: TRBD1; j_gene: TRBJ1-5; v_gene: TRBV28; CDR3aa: CASRSGTGFRHNQPQHF; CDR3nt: TGTGCCAGCAGGTCCGGGACAGGATTTCGTCACAATCAGCCCCAGCATTTT
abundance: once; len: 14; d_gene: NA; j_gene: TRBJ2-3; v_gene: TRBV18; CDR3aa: CASSPPASTDTQYF; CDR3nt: TGTGCCAGCTCACCTCCAGCGAGCACAGATACGCAGTATTTT
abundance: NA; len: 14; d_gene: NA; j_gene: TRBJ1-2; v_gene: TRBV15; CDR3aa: CATSRGNPDYGYTF; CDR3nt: TGTGCCACCAGCAGGGGAAACCCGGACTATGGCTACACCTTC
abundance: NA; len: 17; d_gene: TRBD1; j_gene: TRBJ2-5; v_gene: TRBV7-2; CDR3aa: CASSFLGQGALEETQYF; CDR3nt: TGTGCCAGCAGCTTTTTGGGACAGGGGGCCCTAGAAGAGACCCAGTACTTC
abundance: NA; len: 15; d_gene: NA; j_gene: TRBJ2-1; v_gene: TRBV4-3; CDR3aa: CASSRTGLSYNEQFF; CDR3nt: TGCGCCAGCAGCCGAACGGGGTTATCCTACAATGAGCAGTTCTTC
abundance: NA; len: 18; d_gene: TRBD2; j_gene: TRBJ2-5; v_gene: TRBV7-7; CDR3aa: CASSLILTSGSSAETQYF; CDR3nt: TGTGCTAGCAGCTTGATTTTGACTAGCGGGAGCTCGGCAGAGACCCAGTACTTC
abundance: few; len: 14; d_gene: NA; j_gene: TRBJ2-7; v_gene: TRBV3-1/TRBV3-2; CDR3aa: CASSPQGIPYEQYF; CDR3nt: TGTGCCAGCAGCCCTCAGGGGATTCCCTACGAGCAGTACTTC
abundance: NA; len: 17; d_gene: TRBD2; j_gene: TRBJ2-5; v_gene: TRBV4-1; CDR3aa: CASSQRRLAGVQETQYF; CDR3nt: TGCGCCAGCAGCCAAAGGAGACTAGCGGGAGTCCAAGAGACCCAGTACTTC
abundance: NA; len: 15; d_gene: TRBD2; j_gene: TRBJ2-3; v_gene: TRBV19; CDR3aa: CASSIALAGTDTQYF; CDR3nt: TGTGCCAGTAGTATAGCCCTAGCGGGGACAGATACGCAGTATTTT
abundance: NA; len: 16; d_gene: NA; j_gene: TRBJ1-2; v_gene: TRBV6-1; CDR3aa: CASSEDTGLGVYGYTF; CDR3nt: TGTGCCAGCAGTGAAGACACAGGGTTAGGGGTGTATGGCTACACCTTC
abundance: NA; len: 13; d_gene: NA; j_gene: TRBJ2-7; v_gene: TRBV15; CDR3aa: CASGPGSKYEQYF; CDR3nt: TGTGCCTCCGGACCAGGGAGTAAGTACGAGCAGTACTTC
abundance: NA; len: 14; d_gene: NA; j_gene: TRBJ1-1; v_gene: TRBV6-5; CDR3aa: CASSLGGAVTEAFF; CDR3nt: TGTGCCAGCAGCCTAGGGGGGGCAGTCACTGAAGCTTTCTTT
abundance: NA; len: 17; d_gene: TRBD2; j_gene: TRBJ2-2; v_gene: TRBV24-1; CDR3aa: CATSDSGGVLNTGELFF; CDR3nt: TGTGCCACCAGTGATAGCGGGGGGGTGCTAAACACCGGGGAGCTGTTTTTT
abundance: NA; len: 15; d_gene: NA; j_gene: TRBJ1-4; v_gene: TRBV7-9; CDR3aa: CASSSYGGAEEKLFF; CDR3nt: TGTGCCAGCAGCTCGTATGGGGGCGCCGAAGAAAAACTGTTTTTT
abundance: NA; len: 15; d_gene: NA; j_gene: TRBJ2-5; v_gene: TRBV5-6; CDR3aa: CAGSLEQHRLETQYF; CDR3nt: TGTGCCGGCAGCTTGGAACAGCACAGGCTAGAGACCCAGTACTTC
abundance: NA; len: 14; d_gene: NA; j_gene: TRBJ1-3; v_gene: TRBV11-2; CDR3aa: CASSSHLSGNTIYF; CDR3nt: TGTGCCAGCAGCTCACACCTTTCTGGAAACACCATATATTTT
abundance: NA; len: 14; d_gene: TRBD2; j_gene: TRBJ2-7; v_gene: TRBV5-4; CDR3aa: CASSQTSGMGEQYF; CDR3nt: TGTGCCAGCAGTCAGACTAGCGGGATGGGTGAGCAGTACTTC
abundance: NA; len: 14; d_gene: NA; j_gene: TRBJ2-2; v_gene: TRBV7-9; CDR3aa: CASSPSRNTGELFF; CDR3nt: TGTGCCAGCAGCCCATCAAGGAACACCGGGGAGCTGTTTTTT
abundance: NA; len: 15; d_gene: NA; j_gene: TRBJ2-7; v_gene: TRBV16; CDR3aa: CASSYWDRISYEQYF; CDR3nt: TGTGCCAGCAGCTACTGGGACCGAATCTCCTACGAGCAGTACTTC
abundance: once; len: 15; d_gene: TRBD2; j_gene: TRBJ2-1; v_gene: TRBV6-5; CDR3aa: CASILAGPSYNEQFF; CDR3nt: TGTGCCAGCATCCTAGCGGGGCCTTCCTACAATGAGCAGTTCTTC
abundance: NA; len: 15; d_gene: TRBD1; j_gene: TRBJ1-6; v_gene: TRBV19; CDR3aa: CASSALGQGGSPLHF; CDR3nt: TGTGCCAGTAGTGCCCTGGGACAGGGAGGTTCACCCCTCCACTTT
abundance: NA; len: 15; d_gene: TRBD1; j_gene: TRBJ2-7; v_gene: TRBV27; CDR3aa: CASSLRGQGGHEQYF; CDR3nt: TGTGCCAGCAGCCTACGGGGACAGGGTGGCCACGAGCAGTACTTC
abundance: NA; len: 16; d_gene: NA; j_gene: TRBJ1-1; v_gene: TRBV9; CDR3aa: CASSVAPRGSNTEAFF; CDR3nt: TGTGCCAGCAGCGTAGCCCCACGGGGCTCGAACACTGAAGCTTTCTTT
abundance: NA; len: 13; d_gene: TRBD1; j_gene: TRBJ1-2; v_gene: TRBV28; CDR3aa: CASTVTGGYGYTF; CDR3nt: TGTGCCAGCACTGTGACAGGGGGCTATGGCTACACCTTC
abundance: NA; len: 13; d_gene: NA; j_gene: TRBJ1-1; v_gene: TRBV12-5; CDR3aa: CASGLPGRTEAFF; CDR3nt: TGTGCTAGTGGTTTGCCCGGCCGGACTGAAGCTTTCTTT
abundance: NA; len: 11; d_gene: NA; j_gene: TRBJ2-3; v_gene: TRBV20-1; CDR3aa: CSATPEVAQYF; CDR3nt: TGCAGTGCCACGCCCGAGGTTGCGCAGTATTTT
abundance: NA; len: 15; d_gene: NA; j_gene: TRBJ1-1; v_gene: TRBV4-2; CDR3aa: CASSQERGTGTEAFF; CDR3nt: TGTGCCAGCAGCCAAGAGCGGGGAACGGGCACTGAAGCTTTCTTT
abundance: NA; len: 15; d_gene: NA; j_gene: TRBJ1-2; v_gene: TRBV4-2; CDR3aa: CASSQDTLANYGYTF; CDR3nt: TGTGCCAGCAGCCAAGATACGTTGGCGAACTATGGCTACACCTTC
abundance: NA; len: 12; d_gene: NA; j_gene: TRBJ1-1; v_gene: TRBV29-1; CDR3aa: CSVWVGDTEAFF; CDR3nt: TGCAGCGTTTGGGTGGGGGACACTGAAGCTTTCTTT
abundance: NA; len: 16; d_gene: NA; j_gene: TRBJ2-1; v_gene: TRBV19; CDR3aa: CASTLRMGLGHNEQFF; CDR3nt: TGTGCCAGTACCCTACGCATGGGGTTAGGTCACAATGAGCAGTTCTTC
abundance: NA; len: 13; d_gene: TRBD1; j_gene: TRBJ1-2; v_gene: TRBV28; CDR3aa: CASKGQLNYGYTF; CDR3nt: TGTGCCAGCAAGGGACAGCTAAACTATGGCTACACCTTC
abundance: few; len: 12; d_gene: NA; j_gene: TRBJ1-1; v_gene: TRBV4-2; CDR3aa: CASSHWGTEAFF; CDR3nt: TGTGCCAGCAGTCATTGGGGAACTGAAGCTTTCTTT